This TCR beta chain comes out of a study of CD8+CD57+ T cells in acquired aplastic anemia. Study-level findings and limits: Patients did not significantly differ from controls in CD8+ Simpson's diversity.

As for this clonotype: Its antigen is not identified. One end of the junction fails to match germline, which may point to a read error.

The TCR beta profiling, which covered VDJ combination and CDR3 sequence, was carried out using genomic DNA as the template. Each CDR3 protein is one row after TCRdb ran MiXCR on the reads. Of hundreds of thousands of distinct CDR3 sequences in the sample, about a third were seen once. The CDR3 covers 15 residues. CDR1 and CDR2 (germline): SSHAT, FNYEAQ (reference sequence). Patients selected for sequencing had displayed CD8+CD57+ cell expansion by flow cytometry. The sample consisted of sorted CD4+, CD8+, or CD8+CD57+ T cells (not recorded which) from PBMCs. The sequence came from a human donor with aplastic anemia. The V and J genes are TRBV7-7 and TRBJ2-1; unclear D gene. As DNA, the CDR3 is TGTGCTAGCAGCTTACACCTAAGCTCCTACAATGAGCAGTTCTTC. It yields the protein CASSLHLSSYNEQFF.